This TCR beta chain was captured by sequencing in a study of response to subunit inactivated influenza vaccine. Findings and limits, study-wide: The authors proposed limited new T cell recruitment per seasonal influenza vaccination.

The CDR3 is 15 amino acids. V shed 4 bases and J shed 5 bases, with 14 bases lying between them. Germline-derived CDR1 and CDR2 are LGHNA and YNFKEQ. This clonotype has only a few counts. Antigen unknown. TCRdb re-called the RT-PCR reads through MiXCR, storing one row per CDR3 protein. The sample contains 500,000 to 550,000 distinct CDR3 sequences, around 8% of which appear only once. The sequencing used PBMCs from blood, collected less than 25 months after vaccination. The receptor was derived from a man aged 50-75 years who received an inactivated influenza vaccine. The chain carries TRBV4-2 and TRBJ2-2, with a possible D match to TRBD2 (6 bases). The CDR3 DNA reads TGTGCCAGCAGCCCCCGGGACTTTACGACCGGGGAGCTGTTTTTT. Encoded protein: CASSPRDFTTGELFF.